This TCR beta chain was captured by sequencing in a study of shared clonotypes between healthy human individuals. The study, taken as a whole, reports: A reduction in generation probabilities was seen for non-shared clonotypes relative to those shared by all four donors. Estimated richness values were generally larger in naive subsets than in memory subsets.

Deep was the level used in running the assay. Original processing methods: Without quality scores, immunoSEQ junctional reads could not be filtered like full-length reads. The table came from immunoSEQ multiplex PCR; TCRdb's copy has only in-frame clones and leaves some out. V and J calls plus clone size are reproduced from that table; the DNA served to infer D and trimming. The sample lists some 1.5 million clones; 96% were seen once. As for this clone: Its antigen is not known.

V lost 0 bases to trimming and J lost 4 bases; unmatched junction nucleotides: 11. Germline loops: CDR1 SGDLS, CDR2 YYNGEE. The CDR3 is made up of 19 amino acids. The rearrangement uses TRBV9 and TRBJ2-2; 11 bases line up with TRBD2. Material for sequencing was naive CD4+ T cells sorted from blood. Subset reported: CD45RA+ positively selected. The sequence came from a man aged 30-40 years in good health. The CDR3 sequence is CASSVAGLAGGPGTGELFF. The CDR3 DNA reads as TGTGCCAGCAGCGTAGCGGGTTTAGCGGGAGGGCCGGGCACCGGGGAGCTGTTTTTT.